The 14 T cell receptor beta chains in this list originate from one sample, sequenced in a study of blood T cell repertoires in COVID-19. Profiled with immunoSEQ multiplex PCR; TCRdb holds only in-frame clones, not every one. The sample records around 200,000 clones, about four fifths being singletons. The sequenced sample was peripheral blood. The receptors here all came from a woman aged 40 to 50 with active or convalescent COVID-19.

The chain couples TRBV4-3 to TRBJ2-2, with unresolved D. Trimming left V 0 bases short and J 0 bases short, with 14 bases between. This CDR3 is built from 18 residues. Germline V gene sequence: CDR1 LGHNA, CDR2 YSLEER. The CDR3 protein is CASSQDIGWVANTGELFF. The DNA of the CDR3 is TGCGCCAGCAGCCAAGATATCGGGTGGGTGGCGAACACCGGGGAGCTGTTTTTT.

The chain employs TRBV3-1 (or the pseudogene TRBV3-2) and TRBJ2-7; a weak D match, TRBD1 (6 bases). Germline V lookup: CDR1 LGHDT, CDR2 YNNKEL (reference sequence). V lost 0 bases and J lost 2, with 26 bases in between. CDR3 size: 20 residues. This CDR3 reads CASSQDPPPGHVDRPYEQYF. The CDR3 DNA is TGTGCCAGCAGCCAAGATCCCCCTCCGGGACACGTAGACCGACCCTACGAGCAGTACTTC.

The CDR3 reads CAISEGQGVGYTF. The DNA of the CDR3 is TGTGCCATCAGTGAAGGGCAGGGGGTTGGCTACACCTTC. The chain recombines TRBV10-3 with TRBJ1-2, with 7 nucleotides matching TRBD1. The CDR3 consists of 13 residues. The V gene's germline CDR1 is ENHRY and CDR2 SYGVKD. V lost 3 bases and J lost 7; bases outside the gene matches: 5.

The chain employs TRBV10-1 and TRBJ1-3; D uncertain. Trimming took off 0 bases at V and 1 base at J, with 7 bases between the two ends. Germline V CDR1 and CDR2: WNHNN, SYGVQD (reference sequence). The CDR3 is made up of 15 amino acids. The CDR3 region has the DNA TGCGCCAGCAGTGAGTCAACAGCTTCTGGAAACACCATATATTTT. It yields the protein CASSESTASGNTIYF.

The genes are TRBV5-1 and TRBJ1-1, with 11 nucleotides matching TRBD1. J lost 4 bases, V lost 4 bases, and 9 bases had no gene match. Germline-derived CDR1 and CDR2 are SGHRS and YFSETQ. The CDR3 is made up of 16 amino acids. Here the CDR3 reads CASSPGTGGSGTEAFF. CDR3 coding DNA: TGCGCCAGCAGCCCTGGGACAGGGGGAAGTGGCACTGAAGCTTTCTTT. The full variable domain, with the rest looked up from reference TRBV5-1 and TRBJ1-1, is KAGVTQTPRYLIKTRGQQVTLSCSPISGHRSVSWYQQTPGQGLQFLFEYFSETQRNKGNFPGRFSGRQFSNSRSEMNVSTLELGDSALYLCASSPGTGGSGTEAFFGQGTRLTVV.

This sequence joins TRBV18 and TRBJ1-1, with 7 bases identical to TRBD1. There are 13 residues in the CDR3. V gave up 4 bases and J gave up 1 base; unmatched junction bases: 0. Germline V lookup: CDR1 KGHSH, CDR2 LQKENI. CDR3 protein: CASSRQGNTEAFF. The CDR3 nucleotides are TGTGCCAGCTCACGACAGGGGAACACTGAAGCTTTCTTT. Looking up the rest from reference TRBV18 and TRBJ1-1 gives the full variable domain: NAGVMQNPRHLVRRRGQEARLRCSPMKGHSHVYWYRQLPEEGLKFMVYLQKENIIDESGMPKERFSAEFPKEGPSILRIQQVVRGDSAAYFCASSRQGNTEAFFGQGTRLTVV.

The chain joins TRBV19 to TRBJ1-1; D gene unclear. Per germline, CDR1 LNHDA and CDR2 SQIVND (reference sequence). Trimming cost V 6 bases and J 7 bases, with 12 bases left between them. The CDR3 has 12 amino acids. In DNA form, the CDR3 reads TGTGCCAGTAGCGAGACGGGAGGTGAAGCTTTCTTT. This sequence encodes CASSETGGEAFF. The complete variable domain, with remaining parts taken from reference TRBV19 and TRBJ1-1, reads DGGITQSPKYLFRKEGQNVTLSCEQNLNHDAMYWYRQDPGQGLRLIYYSQIVNDFQKGDIAEGYSVSREKKESFPLTVTSAQKNPTAFYLCASSETGGEAFFGQGTRLTVV.

In DNA, the CDR3 is TGTGCCAGCAGACTCATCGGAGGGGGCTTGAATTCACCCCTCCACTTT. Protein: CASRLIGGGLNSPLHF. The chain joins TRBV19 to TRBJ1-6; TRBD1 matches at 7 bases. Germline CDR1 and CDR2: LNHDA and SQIVND (reference sequence). V was clipped by 9 bases and J by 7 bases; unmatched bases: 15. CDR3 length equals 16 residues.

This CDR3 is CSASGGVTGELFF. CDR3 DNA: TGCAGTGCTAGTGGGGGGGTCACCGGGGAGCTGTTTTTT. The V gene is TRBV20-1, the J gene TRBJ2-2; 7 nucleotides align to TRBD2. This CDR3 comprises 13 residues. Germline V CDR1 and CDR2: DFQATT, SNEGSKA (reference sequence). V lost 3 bases, J lost 4 bases, and 2 bases stayed unmatched.

V usage is TRBV25-1 and J usage is TRBJ1-4; D not resolved. The CDR3 covers 12 residues. With 7 bases removed from V and 6 bases from J, the gap between germline ends came to 9 bases. CDR1 MGHDK and CDR2 SYGVNS come from the germline V gene. CDR3 loop: CASNDIYEKLFF. The CDR3 nucleotides read TGTGCCAGCAACGACATTTATGAAAAACTGTTTTTT.

The rearrangement links TRBV4-1 to TRBJ2-2, with D tentatively TRBD2 (5 bases). Per the germline V gene, CDR1 is MGHRA and CDR2 is YSYEKL. Trimming removed 0 bases from V and 2 bases from J, with 7 bases in between. The CDR3 consists of 15 residues. The CDR3 DNA reads as TGCGCCAGCAGCCAAGAGTGGACTAACACCGGGGAGCTGTTTTTT. Translation: CASSQEWTNTGELFF.

The chain links TRBV25-1 to TRBJ2-7; tentative D call: TRBD2 (7 bases). With 6 bases removed from V and 0 bases from J, the gap between germline ends came to 18 bases. This CDR3 contains 16 residues. The germline gives CDR1 MGHDK, CDR2 SYGVNS. CDR3 sequence reads: CASREGRGAISYEQYF. The CDR3 bases are TGTGCCAGCAGGGAGGGGAGGGGGGCTATCTCCTACGAGCAGTACTTC.

The chain employs TRBV10-3 and TRBJ1-2, with D hard to call. Between the trimmed V and J ends, which lost 1 base and 5 bases, there was a span of 17 bases. From germline, CDR1 is ENHRY and CDR2 SYGVKD. The CDR3 has 16 residues. CDR3: CAISELDSNLDYGYTF. DNA of the CDR3: TGTGCCATCAGTGAGTTGGACTCCAACCTCGATTATGGCTACACCTTC.

This clone is a singleton in its sample. The chain links TRBV4-1 to TRBJ2-5; 11 bases agree with TRBD2. This CDR3 has 15 amino acids. The germline V gene encodes CDR1 MGHRA and CDR2 YSYEKL. V lost 2 bases and J lost 1; bases outside the gene matches: 0. CDR3 region: CASSQTSGGQETQYF. CDR3 bases: TGCGCCAGCAGCCAAACTAGCGGGGGCCAAGAGACCCAGTACTTC.